This T cell receptor beta chain was retrieved from a study of cytomegalovirus exposure and HLA in healthy donors. General study findings and limits: Previously analyzed data showed that most TCR beta V segments were productive at a frequency of about 87% or about 30%.

PCR involved 60 Vbeta and 13 Jbeta primers. Using immunoSEQ multiplex PCR, the repertoire was profiled, and TCRdb retains in-frame clones only, with some absent. This table has fewer than 200,000 clones, about 82% appearing once. CDR3 length equals 13 residues. Germline values: CDR1 SGHDT, CDR2 YYEEEE. The J segment lost 6 bases and the V segment lost 6 bases, leaving 8 bases of the junction unmatched. As to this clone: What it binds is not known.

The J gene is TRBJ2-5, the V gene TRBV5-6; 7 positions match TRBD2. Specimen: PBMCs. The clonotype was recovered from a woman in her thirties in good health and CMV-seropositive. Here the CDR3 reads CASTRTSLKTQYF. The CDR3 DNA reads as TGTGCCAGCACCCGGACTAGTCTGAAGACCCAGTACTTC.